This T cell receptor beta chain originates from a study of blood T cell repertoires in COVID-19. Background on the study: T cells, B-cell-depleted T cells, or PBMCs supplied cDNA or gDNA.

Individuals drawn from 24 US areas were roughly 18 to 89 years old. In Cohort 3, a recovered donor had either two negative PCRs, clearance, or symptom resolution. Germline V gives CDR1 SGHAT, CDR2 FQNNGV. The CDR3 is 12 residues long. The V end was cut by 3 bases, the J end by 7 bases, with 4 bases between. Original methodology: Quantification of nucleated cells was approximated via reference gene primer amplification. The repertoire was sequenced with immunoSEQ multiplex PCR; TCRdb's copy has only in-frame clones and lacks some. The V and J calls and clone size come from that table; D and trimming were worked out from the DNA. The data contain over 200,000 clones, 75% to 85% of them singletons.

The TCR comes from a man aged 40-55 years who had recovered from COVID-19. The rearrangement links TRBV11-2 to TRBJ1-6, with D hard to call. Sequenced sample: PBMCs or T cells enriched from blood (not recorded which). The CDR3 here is CASSFSNSPLHF. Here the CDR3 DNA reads TGTGCCAGCAGCTTTTCAAATTCACCCCTCCACTTT.